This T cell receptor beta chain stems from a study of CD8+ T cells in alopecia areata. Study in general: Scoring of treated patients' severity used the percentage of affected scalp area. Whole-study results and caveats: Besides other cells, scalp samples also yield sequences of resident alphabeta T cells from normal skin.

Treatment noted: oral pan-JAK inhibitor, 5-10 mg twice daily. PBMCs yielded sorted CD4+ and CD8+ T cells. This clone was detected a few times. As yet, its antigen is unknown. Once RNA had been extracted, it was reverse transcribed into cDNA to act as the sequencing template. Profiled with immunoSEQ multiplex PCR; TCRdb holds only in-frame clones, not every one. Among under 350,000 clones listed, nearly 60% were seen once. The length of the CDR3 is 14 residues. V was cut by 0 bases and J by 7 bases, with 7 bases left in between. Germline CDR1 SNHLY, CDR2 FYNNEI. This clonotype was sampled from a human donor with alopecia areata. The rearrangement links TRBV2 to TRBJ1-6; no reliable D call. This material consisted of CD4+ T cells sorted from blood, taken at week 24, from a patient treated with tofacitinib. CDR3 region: CASSEALGNSPLHF. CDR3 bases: TGTGCCAGCAGTGAAGCTCTAGGAAATTCACCCCTCCACTTT.